This record looks at one TCR beta chain sequence and its context. The antigen remains unidentified. The naive CD8 subset, CD45RO-negative cells positively selected for CCR7, excluded terminally differentiated effector memory CD45RA+ cells. This record comes from a study of shared clonotypes between healthy human individuals. General study findings and limits: For sorted subsets, rarefaction showed incomplete sequencing despite large depth.

In replicate PCRs of sorted subsets, 150 to 200 ng DNA, about 30,000 T cell genomes, was used. Measured with immunoSEQ multiplex PCR; TCRdb has only the in-frame clones, and not every one. There are roughly 2,000,000 clones in the sample; just over 90% occur only once, and more than 1.5% lies in the top ten. This receptor was taken from a man aged 18 to 35 in good health. Some clones in this sample may be carry-over from other donors' samples. Sequenced sample: naive CD8+ T cells from PBMCs.

The CDR3, as DNA: TGTGCCAGCAGCCCGGGACTATCCCTAAGCAATGAGCAGTTCTTC. Amino acid sequence: CASSPGLSLSNEQFF. This chain joins TRBV7-7 and TRBJ2-1; 7 nucleotides align to TRBD2. This CDR3 is built from 15 residues. The junction had 10 bases not matched to a gene; V was cut back by 5 bases and J by 6 bases. Germline CDR1 reads SSHAT; CDR2 reads FNYEAQ (reference sequence).